These 17 T cell receptor beta chains were all obtained from the same sample, sequenced in a study of shared clonotypes between healthy human individuals (dated by TCRdb to the early 2020s). The library was produced with the immunoSEQ multiplex PCR assay. Not all clones reach the TCRdb copy of this immuneACCESS table, which keeps in-frame sequences only. Checked studies attribute under half of the gap to unresolved V genes and leave the rest unexplained. A total of more than 2,000,000 clones appear in this sample, over 85% of them only once. The ten most abundant clones make up around 0.15% of the sample. Sequencing was carried out using naive CD4+ T cells sorted from blood. Interpreted using the paper, the cell subset or site label stands for: CD45RA+ positively selected. The receptors come from a man aged 18 to 35 in good health.

Here the CDR3 DNA reads TGTGCCAGCACCTCTATCGGGGAGCTGTTTTTT. Protein: CASTSIGELFF. This chain connects TRBV6-5 to TRBJ2-2; the D is unclear. This CDR3 contains 11 residues. Germline values: CDR1 MNHEY, CDR2 SVGAGI. Trimming pared 7 bases from V and 7 bases from J, leaving 7 bases between.

This clone was detected once. The rearrangement joins TRBV4-3 to TRBJ2-1; TRBD2 agrees at 8 bases. In germline, CDR1 is LGHNA, CDR2 YSLEER. The CDR3 is 16 residues long. Germline trimming cut 1 base from V and 7 bases from J; bases unmatched to any gene: 9. Here the CDR3 reads CASSQGRTGGVNEQFF. CDR3 coding DNA: TGCGCCAGCAGCCAAGGCCGGACGGGAGGGGTTAATGAGCAGTTCTTC.

The chain employs TRBV6-6 and TRBJ2-2; 8 bases align to TRBD2. The CDR3 runs to 16 residues. Germline V lookup: CDR1 MNHNY, CDR2 SVGAGI (reference sequence). Trimming removed 2 bases from V and 6 bases from J; junction bases left unmatched: 8. CDR3 residues: CASSYPAGGNSGELFF. The CDR3 DNA follows: TGTGCCAGCAGTTACCCTGCGGGAGGCAATTCCGGGGAGCTGTTTTTT.

The gene calls are TRBV5-4 and TRBJ2-1, with 7 bases aligning to TRBD1. CDR3 length equals 15 residues. Germline loops: CDR1 SGHNT, CDR2 YYREEE (reference sequence). V shed 3 bases, J shed 4 bases, and the junction held 7 bases outside the gene matches. This CDR3 is CASSYRTGPYNEQFF. DNA of the CDR3: TGTGCCAGCAGCTATCGGACAGGACCGTACAATGAGCAGTTCTTC.

The chain couples TRBV11-2 to TRBJ1-2, with TRBD1 identical over 9 bases. Germline V gene data show CDR1 as SGHAT and CDR2 as FQNNGV. The CDR3 is 15 amino acids. The junction had 10 bases not matched to a gene; V was cut back by 2 bases and J by 9 bases. CDR3 residues: CASSLNIGQGLRYTF. DNA for the CDR3: TGTGCCAGCAGCTTAAATATCGGACAGGGGCTTCGCTACACCTTC.

This chain connects TRBV6-6 to TRBJ2-5; D might be TRBD2 (5 bases). The germline V gene has CDR1 MNHNY and CDR2 SVGAGI (reference sequence). This CDR3 contains 15 residues. Trimming took off 6 bases at V and 1 base at J, with 15 bases between the two ends. CDR3 nucleotide sequence: TGTGCCAGCAGCTACCCAGCGGTTTCCCAAGAGACCCAGTACTTC. Its translation is CASSYPAVSQETQYF.

The chain couples TRBV28 to TRBJ2-2; 8 positions agree with TRBD2. From germline, CDR1 is MDHEN and CDR2 SYDVKM. With V trimmed by 1 base and J by 0 bases, 4 bases remained unmatched. This CDR3 has 17 residues. The CDR3 region is CASSLLRGAANTGELFF. In DNA form, the CDR3 reads TGTGCCAGCAGTTTATTGCGGGGGGCCGCGAACACCGGGGAGCTGTTTTTT.

V usage is TRBV18 and J usage is TRBJ2-3; 7 bases are shared with TRBD2. Germline loops: CDR1 KGHSH, CDR2 LQKENI. V gave up 5 bases and J gave up 3 bases; unmatched junction bases: 8. This CDR3 comprises 15 residues. CDR3 loop: CASSTAFSGTDTQYF. As DNA, the CDR3 is TGTGCCAGCTCAACCGCCTTTAGCGGGACAGATACGCAGTATTTT.

The table lists this clone with a count of one. The chain couples TRBV9 to TRBJ2-5, with TRBD1 as a possible D gene (5 bases). The germline CDR1 and CDR2 sequences are SGDLS and YYNGEE. V was trimmed by 3 bases and J by 5 bases, leaving 20 bases between them. The CDR3 length is 16 residues. CDR3: CASSAREGQLGETQYF. The CDR3 DNA reads TGTGCCAGCAGCGCCAGGGAAGGGCAGTTGGGGGAGACCCAGTACTTC.

The rearrangement uses TRBV2 and TRBJ2-3, with TRBD1 as a possible D gene (6 bases). CDR3 length equals 13 residues. Germline values: CDR1 SNHLY, CDR2 FYNNEI. With 7 bases removed from V and 3 bases from J, the gap between germline ends came to 11 bases. The CDR3 here is CASKGVWTDTQYF. CDR3 coding DNA: TGTGCCAGCAAGGGGGTTTGGACAGATACGCAGTATTTT.

The V gene is TRBV10-3, the J gene TRBJ2-7, with TRBD1 matching over 9 bases. Germline CDR1 is ENHRY and CDR2 is SYGVKD. V gave up 0 bases and J gave up 7 bases; unmatched junction bases: 7. This CDR3 contains 15 residues. The CDR3 sequence is CAISESGTGLGEQYF. The CDR3, as DNA: TGTGCCATCAGTGAGTCTGGGACAGGGCTGGGGGAGCAGTACTTC.

This clone was counted a single time. V is TRBV9 and J is TRBJ1-1; possibly TRBD1 for D (6 bases). The CDR3 extends over 15 amino acids. Looked up from germline, CDR1 is SGDLS and CDR2 is YYNGEE. Trimming took off 2 bases at V and 6 bases at J, with 17 bases between the two ends. The CDR3: CASSVMVGGGAEAFF. Here the CDR3 DNA reads TGTGCCAGCAGCGTTATGGTCGGGGGCGGCGCTGAAGCTTTCTTT. The whole variable domain, remainder taken from reference TRBV9 and TRBJ1-1, is DSGVTQTPKHLITATGQRVTLRCSPRSGDLSVYWYQQSLDQGLQFLIQYYNGEERAKGNILERFSAQQFPDLHSELNLSSLELGDSALYFCASSVMVGGGAEAFFGQGTRLTVV.

The table lists this clone with a few counts. The V call is TRBV4-1, the J call TRBJ1-4; D possibly corresponds to TRBD1 (5 bases). From germline, CDR1 is MGHRA and CDR2 YSYEKL. The CDR3 runs to 13 residues. Trimming removed 6 bases at V and 5 bases at J, with 10 bases between. CDR3 region: CASRPGLNEKLFF. The CDR3 DNA reads TGCGCCAGCAGGCCGGGACTCAATGAAAAACTGTTTTTT.

The rearrangement uses TRBV2 and TRBJ2-7, with 8 bases matching TRBD1. The J segment lost 5 bases and the V segment lost 6 bases, leaving 3 bases of the junction unmatched. Looked up from germline, CDR1 is SNHLY and CDR2 is FYNNEI. This CDR3 spans 12 amino acids. The CDR3 nucleotides read TGTGCCAGCAGAGTACAGGGGGACGAGCAGTACTTC. Residues: CASRVQGDEQYF.

The gene calls are TRBV2 and TRBJ1-1; 7 bases match TRBD1. Germline lookup yields CDR1 SNHLY and CDR2 FYNNEI. The CDR3 spans 15 residues. Trimming cost V 8 bases and J 5 bases; bases outside gene matches: 14. CDR3 sequence: CASPDREARKTEAFF. CDR3 bases: TGTGCCAGCCCCGACAGGGAGGCGAGAAAAACTGAAGCTTTCTTT.

This clone was seen once. One end of the junction is discordant with germline, which a read error may explain. CDR3 protein: CASSLGGNSGELFF. DNA of the CDR3: TGCGCCAGCAGTCTCGGGGGGAACTCCGGGGAGCTGTTTTTT. The chain employs TRBV10-1 and TRBJ2-2; TRBD2 aligns across 7 bases. Germline CDR1 and CDR2: WNHNN and SYGVQD (reference sequence). The CDR3 has 14 amino acids.

The rearrangement uses TRBV7-9 and TRBJ2-2; 8 bases are a match to TRBD2. The V gene end was trimmed by 4 bases and the J gene end by 6 bases; junction bases not matched to a gene: 13. The CDR3 is 17 residues long. From germline, CDR1 is SEHNR and CDR2 FQNEAQ (reference sequence). The CDR3 here is CASSSYTGTRSAGELFF. The CDR3 nucleotides are TGTGCCAGCAGCTCGTATACCGGGACTAGGTCGGCCGGGGAGCTGTTTTTT.